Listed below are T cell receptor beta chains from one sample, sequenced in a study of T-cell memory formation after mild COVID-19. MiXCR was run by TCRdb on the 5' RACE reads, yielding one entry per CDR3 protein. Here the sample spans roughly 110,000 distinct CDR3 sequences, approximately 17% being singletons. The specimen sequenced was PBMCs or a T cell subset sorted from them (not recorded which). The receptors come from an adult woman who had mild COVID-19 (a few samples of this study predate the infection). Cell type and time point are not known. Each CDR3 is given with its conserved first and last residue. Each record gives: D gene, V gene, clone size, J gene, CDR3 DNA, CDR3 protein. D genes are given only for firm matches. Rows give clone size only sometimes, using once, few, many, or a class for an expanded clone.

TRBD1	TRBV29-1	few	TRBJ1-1	TGCAGCGCCTGGACAGGGACGAACACTGAAGCTTTCTTT	CSAWTGTNTEAFF
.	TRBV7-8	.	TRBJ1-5	TGTGCCAGCAGCCCCAGCCAGGGAACGGCGGAGCCCCAGCATTTT	CASSPSQGTAEPQHF
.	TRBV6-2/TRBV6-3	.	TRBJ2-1	TGTGCCAGCAGTTACGTTTTTGAGCAGTTCTTC	CASSYVFEQFF
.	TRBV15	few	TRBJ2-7	TGTGCCACCAGCAGAGACACCAGCTCCTACGAGCAGTACTTC	CATSRDTSSYEQYF
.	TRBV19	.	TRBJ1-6	TGTGCCAGTAGTCCATATTCAGGGAGTAATTCACCCCTCCACTTT	CASSPYSGSNSPLHF
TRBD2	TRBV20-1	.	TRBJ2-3	TGCAGTGCCAATATACCCCTTGCGGGAGGCACAGATACGCAGTATTTT	CSANIPLAGGTDTQYF
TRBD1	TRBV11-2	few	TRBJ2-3	TGTGCCAGCAGCTTAGATAGAATTAGGGACAGGGGCACAGATACGCAGTATTTT	CASSLDRIRDRGTDTQYF
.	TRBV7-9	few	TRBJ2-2	TGTGCCAGCAGCTTAATCAAGTCCGGGGAGCTGTTTTTT	CASSLIKSGELFF
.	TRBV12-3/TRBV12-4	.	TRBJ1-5	TGTGCCAGCAGTCCCTCTGAGGGAGGCAATCAGCCCCAGCATTTT	CASSPSEGGNQPQHF
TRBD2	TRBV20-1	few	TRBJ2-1	TGCAGTGCTAGAGTCCGTCGGGAGGTGACAAACTACAATGAGCAGTTCTTC	CSARVRREVTNYNEQFF
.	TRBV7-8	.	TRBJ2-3	TGTGCCAGCAGCACAGTAGGAGTTGGTTTGCATACGCAGTATTTT	CASSTVGVGLHTQYF
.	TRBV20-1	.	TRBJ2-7	TGCAGTGCTAGAGATTTACCCGGCAATAGCTCCTACGAGCAGTACTTC	CSARDLPGNSSYEQYF
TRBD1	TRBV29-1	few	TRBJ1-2	TGCAGCGTTGAAGATAGGAGGGGGCCCAGGTATGGCTACACCTTC	CSVEDRRGPRYGYTF
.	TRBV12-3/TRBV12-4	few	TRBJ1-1	TGTGCCATCCAGAACAGGGCACTGGGGACTGAAGCTTTCTTT	CAIQNRALGTEAFF
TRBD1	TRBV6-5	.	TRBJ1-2	TGTGCCAGCACCTCAGGGGGCAGGGTAGATGGCTACACCTTC	CASTSGGRVDGYTF
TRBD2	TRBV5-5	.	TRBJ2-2	TGTGCCAGCAGCGGCGGGAGAGGTCCGGCCGGGGAGCTGTTTTTT	CASSGGRGPAGELFF
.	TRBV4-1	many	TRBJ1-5	TGCGCCAGCAGCCTGGCTGAGGGAAGCGAGGTACGGCAGCCCCAGCATTTT	CASSLAEGSEVRQPQHF
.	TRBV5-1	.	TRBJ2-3	TGCGCCAGCAGCTTTAGAGGCAGGGAGGTCGCAGATACGCAGTATTTT	CASSFRGREVADTQYF
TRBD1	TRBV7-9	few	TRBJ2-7	TGTGCCAGCAGCTTTAGCGGACAGGGGGGATACGAGCAGTACTTC	CASSFSGQGGYEQYF
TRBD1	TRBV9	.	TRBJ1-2	TGTGCCAGCAGCGATACCGGGACAGGAGAAGTGGGCTACACCTTC	CASSDTGTGEVGYTF
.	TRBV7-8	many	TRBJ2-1	TGTGCCAGCAGCCCGGCAGCGGAGGGATACAATGAGCAGTTCTTC	CASSPAAEGYNEQFF
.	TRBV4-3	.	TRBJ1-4	TGCGCCAGCAGCCAAGGAATGGGGCAGGTGAATGAAAAACTGTTTTTT	CASSQGMGQVNEKLFF
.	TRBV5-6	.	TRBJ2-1	TGTGCCAGCAGCTTCTCAGGTTACAATGAGCAGTTCTTC	CASSFSGYNEQFF
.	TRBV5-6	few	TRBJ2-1	TGTGCCAGCAGCTTGGTGTCGACTGAGCAGTTCTTC	CASSLVSTEQFF
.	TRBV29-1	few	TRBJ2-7	TGCAGCGTTGAAGGCAGGTCCGGCGAGCAGTACTTC	CSVEGRSGEQYF
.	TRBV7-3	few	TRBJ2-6	TGTGCCAGCCAAGGCAGAAGCTCTGGGGCCAACGTCCTGACTTTC	CASQGRSSGANVLTF
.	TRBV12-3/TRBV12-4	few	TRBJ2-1	TGTGCCAGCAGCCCTTACAGGGTCGCCTACAATGAGCAGTTCTTC	CASSPYRVAYNEQFF
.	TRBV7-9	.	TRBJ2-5	TGTGCCAGCAGCTTAAGCAGTGGAGAGGAGACCCAGTACTTC	CASSLSSGEETQYF
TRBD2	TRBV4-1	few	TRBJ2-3	TGCGCCAGCAGCGAATTCACTAGCGGGGTTGTCACAGATACGCAGTATTTT	CASSEFTSGVVTDTQYF